Listed below are T cell receptor beta chains from one sample, sequenced in a study of post-analysis software for immune sequencing data. TCRdb independently ran MiXCR on the PCR reads; one entry per CDR3 protein. The sample lists approximately 770,000 distinct CDR3 sequences; 46% were seen once. Sequencing used blood. All receptors come from a girl between 5 and 17 years old with multiple sclerosis. CDR3s include the opening cysteine and the closing phenylalanine or tryptophan.

V gene	J gene	CDR3 protein
TRBV20-1	TRBJ2-5	CSSNGITETQYF
TRBV11-2	TRBJ2-1	CASSLARGEGDEQFF
TRBV20-1	TRBJ2-4	CSARDPGPLAGGTHIQYF
TRBV5-5	TRBJ2-5	CASSLESLLAGAGETQYF
TRBV20-1	TRBJ2-6	CSARDGLAGYSGANVLTF
TRBV4-1	TRBJ2-7	CASSQEGGQPVEYF
TRBV27	TRBJ2-5	CASSSGISPQYF
TRBV7-9	TRBJ1-5	CASSLNTANQPQHF
TRBV4-1	TRBJ2-1	CASSQDTAGWVEQFF
TRBV12-3/TRBV12-4	TRBJ2-7	CASSFDRVAEQYF
TRBV28	TRBJ2-6	CASRGTYSGANVLTF
TRBV20-1	.	CSARSQGSKGVYEQYF
TRBV15	TRBJ2-7	CATSRVRDPTAPYEQYF
TRBV6-1	TRBJ1-2	CASSEPVAGGGYTF
TRBV11-2	TRBJ2-7	CASSLWAGAYEQYF
TRBV28	TRBJ1-4	CASSPPGTGREKLFF
TRBV10-3	TRBJ1-1	CATRGISGEAFF
TRBV25-1	TRBJ2-1	CASGWEKWEQFF
TRBV27	TRBJ1-6	CTSSLSLDNRSPLHF
TRBV3-1	TRBJ2-7	CASSQVWLAGSYEQYF
TRBV12-3/TRBV12-4	TRBJ2-5	CASSTDRGRRETQYF
TRBV29-1	TRBJ1-2	CSVGGTEANYGYTF
TRBV7-9	TRBJ2-5	CASSSPSGTETQYF
TRBV15	TRBJ2-7	CATRNSSGSSYEQYF
TRBV7-2	TRBJ2-1	CASSLQLVGNEQFF
TRBV9	TRBJ2-7	CASSPGPQLSYEQYF
TRBV20-1	TRBJ1-2	CSATPPARGYTF
TRBV20-1	TRBJ2-3	CSAISGRADTQYF
TRBV27	TRBJ2-3	CASKGQGYITQYF
TRBV11-2	TRBJ1-1	CASSPQEGPGTRRINTEAFF
TRBV5-1	TRBJ1-1	CASSYIGTDNTEAFF
TRBV6-6	TRBJ1-4	CASSSRDGPNEKLFF
TRBV27	TRBJ2-1	CASRLGSTEQFF
TRBV11-2	TRBJ2-7	CASSLLGLAGDEQYF
TRBV29-1	TRBJ1-2	CSVRDRVNGYTF
TRBV29-1	TRBJ1-1	CSVGFGTEAFF
TRBV24-1	TRBJ2-1	CATSGPSGRGYEQFF
TRBV20-1	TRBJ1-5	CSARSGLSNQPQHF
TRBV5-1	.	CASRTSGRWNEQYF
TRBV29-1	TRBJ2-1	CSAPGLVNTNEQFF
TRBV6-6	TRBJ2-3	CASVTNTQYF
TRBV18	TRBJ2-3	CASSPRTHTFTDTQYF
TRBV4-1	TRBJ2-7	CASSQEPPGGAGVLEQYF
TRBV7-2	TRBJ2-5	CASSFGQRPETQYF
TRBV7-2	TRBJ1-4	CASSQRQSNEKLFF
TRBV5-8	TRBJ2-3	CASSLTRGMGDTQYF
TRBV11-1	TRBJ2-1	CASTLAGKDEQFF
TRBV3-1	TRBJ1-1	CASSQFWGTEAFF
TRBV20-1	TRBJ2-7	CSARLVGGGYEQYF
TRBV5-1	TRBJ2-5	CTSSLPHLRTSGIQETQYF
TRBV29-1	TRBJ2-1	CSVGAGGPDIEFF